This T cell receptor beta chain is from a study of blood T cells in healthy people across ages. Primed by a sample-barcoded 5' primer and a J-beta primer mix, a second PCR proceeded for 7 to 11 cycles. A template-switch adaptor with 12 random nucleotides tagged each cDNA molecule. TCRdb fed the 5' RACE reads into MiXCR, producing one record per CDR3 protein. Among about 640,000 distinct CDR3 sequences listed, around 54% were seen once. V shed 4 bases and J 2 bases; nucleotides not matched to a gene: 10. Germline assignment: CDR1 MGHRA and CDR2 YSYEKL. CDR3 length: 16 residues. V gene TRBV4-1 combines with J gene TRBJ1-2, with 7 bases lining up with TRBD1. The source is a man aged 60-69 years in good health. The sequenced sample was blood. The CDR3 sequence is CASSPPDRAENYGYTF. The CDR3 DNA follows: TGCGCCAGCAGCCCCCCCGACAGGGCGGAGAACTATGGCTACACCTTC.